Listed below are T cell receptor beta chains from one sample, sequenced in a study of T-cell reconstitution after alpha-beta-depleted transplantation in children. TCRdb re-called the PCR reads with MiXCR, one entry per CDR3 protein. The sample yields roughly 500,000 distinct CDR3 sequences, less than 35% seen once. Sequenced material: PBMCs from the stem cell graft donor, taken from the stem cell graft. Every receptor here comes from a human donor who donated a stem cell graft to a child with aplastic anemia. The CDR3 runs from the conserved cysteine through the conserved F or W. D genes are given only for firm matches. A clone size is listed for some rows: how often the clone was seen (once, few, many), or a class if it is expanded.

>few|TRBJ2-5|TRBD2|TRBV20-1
CSARDRGEGLETQYF
TGCAGTGCTAGAGATCGGGGGGAGGGCCTCGAGACCCAGTACTTC
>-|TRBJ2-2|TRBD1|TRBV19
CASSVQGGRGELFF
TGTGCCAGTAGTGTACAGGGGGGAAGAGGGGAGCTGTTTTTT
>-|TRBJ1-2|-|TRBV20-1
CSANYMEADGYTF
TGCAGTGCTAACTATATGGAGGCGGATGGCTACACCTTC
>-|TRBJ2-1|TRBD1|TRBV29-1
CSAPGQGPREQFF
TGCAGCGCTCCGGGACAGGGACCTCGGGAGCAGTTCTTC
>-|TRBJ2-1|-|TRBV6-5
CASRIQGSSSYNEQFF
TGTGCCAGCAGGATACAGGGATCGAGCTCCTACAATGAGCAGTTCTTC
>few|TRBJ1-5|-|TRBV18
CASSFRAANQPQHF
TGTGCCAGCTCATTCCGGGCAGCAAATCAGCCCCAGCATTTT
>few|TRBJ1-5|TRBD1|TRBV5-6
CASSSWDREHQPQHF
TGTGCCAGCAGCTCCTGGGACAGGGAGCATCAGCCCCAGCATTTT
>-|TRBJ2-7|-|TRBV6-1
CASSGGDASYEQYF
TGTGCCAGCAGTGGGGGGGATGCCTCCTACGAGCAGTACTTC
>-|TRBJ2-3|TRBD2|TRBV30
CAWRLPWGGLADTQYF
TGTGCCTGGAGACTTCCCTGGGGGGGTCTTGCAGATACGCAGTATTTT
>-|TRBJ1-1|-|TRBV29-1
CSVDSDGQAFF
TGCAGCGTTGACTCGGATGGCCAAGCTTTCTTT
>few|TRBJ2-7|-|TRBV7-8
CASSFQTGLGKDEQYF
TGTGCCAGCAGCTTCCAGACAGGTTTGGGGAAGGACGAGCAGTACTTC
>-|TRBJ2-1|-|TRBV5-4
CASSLAFSEQFF
TGTGCCAGCAGCTTGGCCTTTTCTGAGCAGTTCTTC
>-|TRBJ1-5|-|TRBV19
CASRGFDSNQPQHF
TGTGCCAGTAGGGGCTTCGATAGCAATCAGCCCCAGCATTTT
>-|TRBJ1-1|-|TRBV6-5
CASSSSDANTEAFF
TGTGCCAGCAGTTCTTCCGACGCTAACACTGAAGCTTTCTTT
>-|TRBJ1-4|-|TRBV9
CASSVAGRVDEKLFF
TGTGCCAGCAGCGTAGCGGGTCGGGTGGATGAAAAACTGTTTTTT
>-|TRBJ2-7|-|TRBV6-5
CASSSSSLNEQYF
TGTGCCAGCAGTTCCTCCAGCTTGAACGAGCAGTACTTC
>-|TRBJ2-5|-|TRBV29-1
CSVEGSEETQYF
TGCAGCGTCGAGGGGTCGGAGGAGACCCAGTACTTC
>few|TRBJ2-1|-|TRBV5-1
CASSLFMGRSTYNEQFF
TGCGCCAGCAGCTTGTTTATGGGGCGGAGCACCTACAATGAGCAGTTCTTC
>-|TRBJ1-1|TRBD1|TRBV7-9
CATSPGGARTEAFF
TGTGCCACCTCCCCAGGGGGCGCGCGGACTGAAGCTTTCTTT
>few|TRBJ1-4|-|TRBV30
CAWSVHNGINEKLFF
TGTGCCTGGAGTGTACACAACGGCATTAATGAAAAACTGTTTTTT
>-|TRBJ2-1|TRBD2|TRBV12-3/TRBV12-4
CASSLASGGPNEQFF
TGTGCCAGCAGTTTAGCTAGCGGGGGGCCCAATGAGCAGTTCTTC
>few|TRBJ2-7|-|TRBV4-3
CASSQDRAAKQYF
TGCGCCAGCAGCCAAGATCGGGCAGCCAAGCAGTACTTC